One sample yielded the 22 T cell receptor beta chains listed below, sequenced in a study of cytomegalovirus exposure and HLA in healthy donors. Amplification used 60 Vbeta primers and 13 Jbeta primers. Some clones are missing from TCRdb's copy, which holds only in-frame ones; the method was immunoSEQ multiplex PCR. This table holds 60,000 to 80,000 clones, around 73% found once. The sequenced material came from PBMCs. All receptors come from a girl aged 5 to 17 in good health and CMV-seropositive.

This chain joins TRBV5-1 and TRBJ1-2, with 7 positions matching TRBD1. This CDR3 contains 15 residues. V lost 2 bases and J lost 7; bases outside the gene matches: 11. The germline V gene has CDR1 SGHRS and CDR2 YFSETQ. The CDR3 region is CASSFGTAERGGYTF. In DNA form, the CDR3 reads TGCGCCAGCAGCTTCGGGACAGCCGAGAGGGGTGGCTACACCTTC.

The genes are TRBV29-1 and TRBJ2-1, with a weak D call TRBD2 (5 bases). The CDR3 has 14 residues. Germline CDR1 and CDR2: SQVTM and ANQGSEA. The V end was cut by 4 bases, the J end by 6 bases, with 16 bases between. CDR3 loop: CSVGRLGVGNEQFF. In DNA, the CDR3 is TGCAGCGTTGGAAGGCTCGGGGTAGGCAATGAGCAGTTCTTC.

This chain joins TRBV4-1 and TRBJ1-1; D is perhaps TRBD1 (5 bases). The V end lost 0 bases, the J end lost 3 bases, and 14 bases lay between the germline ends. CDR3 size: 16 residues. Germline V lookup: CDR1 MGHRA, CDR2 YSYEKL. The CDR3 here is CASSQDLEGWDTEAFF. In DNA form, the CDR3 reads TGCGCCAGCAGCCAAGATCTGGAGGGGTGGGACACTGAAGCTTTCTTT.

The chain is built from TRBV5-1 and TRBJ2-7; perhaps TRBD2 as D (6 bases). Trimming removed 3 bases from V and 7 bases from J, with 14 bases in between. This CDR3 comprises 13 residues. Germline CDR1 is SGHRS and CDR2 is YFSETQ. In DNA form, the CDR3 reads TGCGCCAGCAGCTGGGGTAGCGGTTGGGAGCAGTACTTC. Residues: CASSWGSGWEQYF.

This chain connects TRBV30 to TRBJ1-2; the match to TRBD1 covers 9 bases. The CDR3 is made up of 15 amino acids. Germline V gene lookup returns CDR1 GTSNPN and CDR2 SVGIG (reference sequence). V was pared by 3 bases and J by 4 bases, with 9 bases of the junction left unmatched. The CDR3 nucleotides read TGTGCCTGGAGCCCACAGGGGGCGCCATTCTATGGCTACACCTTC. Its protein product is CAWSPQGAPFYGYTF. The whole variable domain, filled in from reference TRBV30 and TRBJ1-2, reads SQTIHQWPATLVQPVGSPLSLECTVEGTSNPNLYWYRQAAGRGLQLLFYSVGIGQISSEVPQNLSASRPQDRQFILSSKKLLLSDSGFYLCAWSPQGAPFYGYTFGSGTRLTVV.

CDR3 loop: CASSFGRPEGEQYF. DNA of the CDR3: TGTGCCAGCAGTTTCGGGCGCCCGGAGGGCGAGCAGTACTTC. The chain employs TRBV6-5 and TRBJ2-7; D perhaps matches TRBD2 (6 bases). Germline CDR1 MNHEY, CDR2 SVGAGI. The V and J ends lost 4 bases and 6 bases respectively, with 16 bases between them. This CDR3 contains 14 residues.

The J gene is TRBJ1-1, the V gene TRBV14; D gene ambiguous. The germline CDR1 and CDR2 sequences are SGHDN and FVKESK. CDR3 size: 14 residues. Between the trimmed V and J ends, which lost 4 bases and 0 bases, there was a span of 9 bases. CDR3 DNA sequence: TGTGCCAGCAGCCGTCCAGCGCTGAACACTGAAGCTTTCTTT. Translated, it gives CASSRPALNTEAFF.

This clone was counted once. The rearrangement joins TRBV7-6 to TRBJ2-7, with D possibly being TRBD1 (6 bases). The CDR3 contains 13 residues. Germline CDR1 is SGHVS and CDR2 is FNYEAQ. V lost 5 bases, J lost 4 bases, and 12 bases lay in between. The CDR3 DNA reads as TGTGCCAGCAGCCTCCACAGGGAATACGAGCAGTACTTC. Translated, it gives CASSLHREYEQYF.

The chain joins TRBV19 to TRBJ1-5; D perhaps matches TRBD1 (5 bases). The germline CDR1 and CDR2 sequences are LNHDA and SQIVND (reference sequence). This CDR3 has 15 amino acids. Trimming removed 4 bases at V and 1 base at J, with 11 bases between. The CDR3 protein is CASSTGGASNQPQHF. In DNA, the CDR3 is TGTGCCAGTAGTACCGGGGGAGCGAGCAATCAGCCCCAGCATTTT.

This clone was detected only a few times. The chain links TRBV6-5 to TRBJ1-2; D not resolved. The CDR3 totals 13 residues. Germline loops: CDR1 MNHEY, CDR2 SVGAGI. Trimming stripped 8 bases from V and 1 base from J, with 11 bases between. Here the CDR3 reads CASLGGVNYGYTF. The CDR3 DNA follows: TGTGCCAGCTTGGGAGGCGTTAACTATGGCTACACCTTC.

The chain carries TRBV21-1 and TRBJ2-1; TRBD1 was called by the table and not checked on the DNA. TRBV21-1 is given as a pseudogene. CDR3 size: 17 residues. The CDR3: CASSPRFGLPRGLGQFF. The DNA for the CDR3 is TGTGCCAGCAGCCCCCGGTTTGGCCTCCCGAGGGGGTTGGGGCAGTTCTTC.

The genes are TRBV20-1 and TRBJ1-2; 9 bases map to TRBD1. The germline V gene encodes CDR1 DFQATT and CDR2 SNEGSKA (reference sequence). V lost 6 bases, J lost 11 bases, and 7 bases stayed unmatched. This CDR3 spans 11 amino acids. CDR3 DNA sequence: TGCAGTGCAGCGGACAGGGGCGATTACACCTTC. Its protein product is CSAADRGDYTF.

This clone was observed a handful of times. The J gene is TRBJ1-1, the V gene TRBV7-9, with 9 bases aligning to TRBD1. Looked up from germline, CDR1 is SEHNR and CDR2 is FQNEAQ (reference sequence). The CDR3 extends over 13 amino acids. With 7 bases clipped from V and 11 bases from J, the junction kept 11 bases outside the gene matches. CDR3 sequence reads: CASTRDRGRRAFF. The CDR3 region has the DNA TGTGCCAGCACCCGAGACAGGGGGAGACGGGCTTTCTTT.

The chain links TRBV30 to TRBJ1-5; no reliable D call. The germline V gene has CDR1 GTSNPN and CDR2 SVGIG (reference sequence). Trimming cost V 1 base and J 6 bases, with 16 bases left between them. The CDR3 consists of 15 residues. The CDR3 DNA follows: TGTGCCTGGAGTGGGCTAAGCTGGGCAGGTCAGCCCCAGCATTTT. Encoded protein: CAWSGLSWAGQPQHF. The full variable domain, completed using reference TRBV30 and TRBJ1-5, is SQTIHQWPATLVQPVGSPLSLECTVEGTSNPNLYWYRQAAGRGLQLLFYSVGIGQISSEVPQNLSASRPQDRQFILSSKKLLLSDSGFYLCAWSGLSWAGQPQHFGDGTRLSIL.

This clone has more than one count but fewer than ten. The rearrangement joins TRBV28 to TRBJ2-7; D is unclear. The V gene lost 8 bases and the J gene lost 3 bases, with 14 bases spanning the gap. Germline CDR1 MDHEN, CDR2 SYDVKM. The CDR3 has 13 residues. The CDR3 spells CASHDTRYYEQYF. CDR3 nucleotides: TGTGCCAGCCACGACACAAGGTACTACGAGCAGTACTTC. The full variable domain, in which reference TRBV28 and TRBJ2-7 provide the parts outside the CDR3, is DVKVTQSSRYLVKRTGEKVFLECVQDMDHENMFWYRQDPGLGLRLIYFSYDVKMKEKGDIPEGYSVSREKKERFSLILESASTNQTSMYLCASHDTRYYEQYFGPGTRLTVT.

The chain links TRBV28 to TRBJ1-2; TRBD1 matches 7 bases. The V gene's germline CDR1 is MDHEN and CDR2 SYDVKM. V shed 3 bases, J shed 8 bases, and the junction held 6 bases outside the gene matches. This CDR3 has 13 residues. The DNA of the CDR3 is TGTGCCAGCAGTTTCTCAGGGGGAGGAGGCTACACCTTC. Protein: CASSFSGGGGYTF.

The CDR3 DNA is TGTGCCAGCAGGACGGGACAGGGTGACACTGAAGCTTTCTTT. Protein sequence: CASRTGQGDTEAFF. This chain connects TRBV2 to TRBJ1-1, with 9 bases lining up with TRBD1. Germline loops: CDR1 SNHLY, CDR2 FYNNEI. The CDR3 has 14 residues. Trimming cost V 6 bases and J 3 bases; bases outside gene matches: 5.

J is TRBJ2-7 and V is TRBV5-1; 7 positions match TRBD1. From germline, CDR1 is SGHRS and CDR2 YFSETQ. CDR3 length equals 15 residues. The ends lost 0 bases at V and 2 bases at J; junction bases unmatched: 5. CDR3 amino acids: CASSLGQGFAYEQYF. DNA for the CDR3: TGCGCCAGCAGCTTGGGACAGGGCTTCGCCTACGAGCAGTACTTC.

The chain links TRBV5-4 to TRBJ2-7; 7 bases are shared with TRBD2. The CDR3 extends over 14 amino acids. CDR1 is SGHNT, CDR2 YYREEE, per germline (reference sequence). J lost 6 bases, V lost 0 bases, and 6 bases had no gene match. CDR3 nucleotides: TGTGCCAGCAGCTTGGAACTAGCGCAGCGCGAGCAGTACTTC. Translating gives CASSLELAQREQYF.

The chain is built from TRBV28 and TRBJ2-7; 9 bases line up with TRBD1. Germline V gene lookup returns CDR1 MDHEN and CDR2 SYDVKM. The V and J ends lost 5 bases and 3 bases, in that order; junction bases with no gene match: 5. CDR3 length: 14 amino acids. CDR3 DNA sequence: TGTGCCAGCAGTCCGACAGGGGGAGGCTACGAGCAGTACTTC. Protein product: CASSPTGGGYEQYF.

The J gene is TRBJ2-3, the V gene TRBV5-4; maybe TRBD2 (5 bases). Germline V gene lookup returns CDR1 SGHNT and CDR2 YYREEE (reference sequence). The CDR3 is 16 amino acids. V was shortened by 0 bases and J by 0 bases, with 11 bases between the two germline ends. CDR3 nucleotides: TGTGCCAGCAGCTTGGGGGTTAGCGCCAGCACAGATACGCAGTATTTT. Translation gives CASSLGVSASTDTQYF.

The table lists this clone with a count of one. The V gene is TRBV5-1, the J gene TRBJ2-5; D is possibly TRBD2 (5 bases). V shed 1 base and J shed 2 bases, with 15 bases lying between them. CDR1 SGHRS and CDR2 YFSETQ come from the germline V gene. This CDR3 has 16 amino acids. DNA of the CDR3: TGCGCCAGCAGCTTGTTAGTGGGCAAGCGGCAAGAGACCCAGTACTTC. Translated: CASSLLVGKRQETQYF.